This TCR beta chain was found in a study of blood T cell repertoires in COVID-19. Study background: Samples representing acute and convalescent COVID-19 were sourced from the United States, Italy and Spain. The analysed material was cDNA or gDNA that came from T cells, B-cell-depleted T cells, or PBMCs.

The V end lost 5 bases, the J end lost 1 base, and 10 bases lay between the germline ends. CDR1 and CDR2 (germline): KGHDR, SFDVKD. The CDR3 length is 14 residues. Authors' methods: Amplifying reference gene primers gave estimates of nucleated cell counts. TCRdb keeps only in-frame clones here, not all; method: immunoSEQ multiplex PCR. Clonal size and the V and J genes are those of that table, whereas D and trimming came from the DNA. The sample consists of around 50,000 clones, approximately 86% of them appearing once. The chain uses TRBV24-1 and TRBJ2-5, with D possibly TRBD2 on 5 matching bases. Sequencing was carried out using peripheral blood. This TCR was recovered from an elderly woman with acute or convalescent COVID-19. The CDR3 region has the DNA TGTGCCACCAGTGGTGGAGGCGCCCAAGAGACCCAGTACTTC. Translated: CATSGGGAQETQYF.